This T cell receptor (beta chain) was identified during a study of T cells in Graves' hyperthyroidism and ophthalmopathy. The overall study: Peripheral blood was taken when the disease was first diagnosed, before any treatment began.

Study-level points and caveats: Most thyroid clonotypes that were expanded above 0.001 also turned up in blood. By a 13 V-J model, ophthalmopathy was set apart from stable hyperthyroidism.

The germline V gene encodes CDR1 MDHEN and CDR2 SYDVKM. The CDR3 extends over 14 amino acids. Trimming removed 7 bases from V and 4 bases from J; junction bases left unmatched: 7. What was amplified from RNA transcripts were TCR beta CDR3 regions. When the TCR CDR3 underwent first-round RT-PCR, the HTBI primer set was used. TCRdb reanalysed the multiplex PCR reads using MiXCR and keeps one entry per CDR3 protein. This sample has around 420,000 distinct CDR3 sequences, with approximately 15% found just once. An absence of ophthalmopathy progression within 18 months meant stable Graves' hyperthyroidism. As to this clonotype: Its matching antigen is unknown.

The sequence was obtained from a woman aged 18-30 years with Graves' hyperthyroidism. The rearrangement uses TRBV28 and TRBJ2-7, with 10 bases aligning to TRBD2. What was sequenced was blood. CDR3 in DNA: TGTGCCAGCACCATAGCGGGGGGCGGGTACGAGCAGTACTTC. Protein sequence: CASTIAGGGYEQYF.